This T cell receptor beta chain was identified during a study of blood T cell repertoires in COVID-19 (dated by TCRdb to the early 2020s). Background on the whole study: Samples from collaborators originated in the United States, Italy and Spain and spanned both the acute and convalescent phases of COVID-19. Where available, HLA class I and class II types were obtained from metadata supplied by the sample provider rather than from assay-based typing. The prospective study material was composed of cDNA or gDNA derived from T cells, B-cell-depleted T cells, or PBMCs. The samples were drawn from two sources: the first 160 participants of the ongoing ImmuneRACE study, and 1,000 to 1,500 subjects contributed by 6 global collaborators. A de-identified subject ID, COVID-19 status, age in years and sex were almost always included in the sample metadata. The repertoires were released in a freely available public database meant as a resource for research on the immune response to SARS-CoV-2. Deeply sampled blood TCRbeta repertoires from subjects exposed to, actively infected with, or recovered from COVID-19 were included in the dataset.

Reading from cysteine to phenylalanine, the CDR3 counts 16 amino acids. Only the CDR3 region is kept as DNA, spanning 48 bases read in frame from base 1. From the germline V gene (reference sequence), CDR1 is LNHNV and CDR2 is YYDKDF. The germline V end is reduced by 3 bases and the J end by 3 bases; junction bases left unmatched: 8. TCRbeta CDR3 regions were amplified from genomic DNA by means of the immunoSEQ Assay, a bias-controlled multiplex PCR. In the original analysis: The number of nucleated cells in each sample was estimated from the amplification of reference gene primers within the assay. To quantify the absolute abundance of each unique TCRbeta CDR3 rearrangement, sequence reads were collapsed and filtered. For each sample, productive Simpson clonality was calculated as the square root of Simpson's diversity index across productive rearrangements. TCRdb took this table from immuneACCESS and kept in-frame rearrangements with V and J called. Such tables lack part of the clones; where checked against another copy, unresolved V genes explain under half of the gap, and the rest is unexplained. The V and J calls and clone size are taken from that table; D and trimming were inferred from the DNA. For this sample there are 150,000 to 200,000 clones; about 84% appear just once. The ten biggest clones cover under 7% of the sample.

In the prospective study, participants were roughly 18 to 100 years old, resided in about two dozen geographic areas of the United States, and were enrolled through a virtual design. Cohort assignment in the prospective study relied on participant-reported clinical history from a screening survey and a study questionnaire. Recovered participants in ImmuneRACE Cohort 3 were defined as having two consecutive negative NP/OP PCR tests, clearance from a healthcare professional, or resolution of symptoms. In the prospective study, whole blood, serum and a nasopharyngeal or oropharyngeal swab were collected from each participant by mobile phlebotomists. Additional blood draws and questionnaires over a 2-month period could optionally be provided by prospective study participants. Blood samples from the prospective study were shipped frozen or at room temperature prior to DNA extraction. For this clone: The target of this receptor is not known. Base qualities are missing; no much larger clone stands one base away.

Points the paper makes about the study in general: The quantity of clinical and demographic metadata differed by source and by participant and was supplied without curation.

The TCR sequence derives from a man aged 35 to 55 who had recovered from COVID-19. Sequenced material: PBMCs or T cells enriched from blood (not recorded which). In this chain, TRBV15 is recombined with TRBJ1-5, with TRBD1 matching 7 junction bases. The CDR3 loop reads CATSRGPGQLNQPQHF. The bases are TGTGCCACCAGCAGGGGGCCGGGACAGCTCAATCAGCCCCAGCATTTT.